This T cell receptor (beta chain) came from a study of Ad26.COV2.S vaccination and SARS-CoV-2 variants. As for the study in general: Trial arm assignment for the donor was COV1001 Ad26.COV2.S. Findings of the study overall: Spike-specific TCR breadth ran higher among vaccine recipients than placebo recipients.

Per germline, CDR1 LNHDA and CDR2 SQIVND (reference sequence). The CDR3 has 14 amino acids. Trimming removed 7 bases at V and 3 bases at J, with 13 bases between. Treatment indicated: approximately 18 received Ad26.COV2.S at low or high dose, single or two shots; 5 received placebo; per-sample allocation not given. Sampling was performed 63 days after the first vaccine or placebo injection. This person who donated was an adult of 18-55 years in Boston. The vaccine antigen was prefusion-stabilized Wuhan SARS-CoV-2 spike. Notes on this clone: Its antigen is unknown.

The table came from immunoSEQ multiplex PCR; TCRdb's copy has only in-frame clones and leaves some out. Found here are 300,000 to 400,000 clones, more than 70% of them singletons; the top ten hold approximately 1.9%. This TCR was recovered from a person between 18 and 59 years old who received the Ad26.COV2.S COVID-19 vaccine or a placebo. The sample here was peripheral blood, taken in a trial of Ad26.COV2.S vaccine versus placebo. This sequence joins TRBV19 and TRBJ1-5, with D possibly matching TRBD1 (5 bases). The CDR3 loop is CASTLGVYNQPQHF. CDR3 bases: TGTGCCAGTACCTTAGGGGTCTACAATCAGCCCCAGCATTTT.